This TCR beta chain was observed in a study of T cell repertoires in cytomegalovirus infection. Study results and caveats: The response measured ex vivo was dominated by TCR beta clonotypes (HLA-C-restricted and CMV-specific).

About this clonotype: Its matching antigen is unknown.

There are 17 residues in the CDR3. Losses at the gene ends were 5 bases for V and 8 bases for J; bases not matched to a gene: 15. CDR1 and CDR2 (germline): SGHTA, FQGNSA. TCRdb analysed the reads with MiXCR anew, one entry per CDR3 protein. The sample includes about 320,000 distinct CDR3 sequences, around a tenth of them seen just once. The sequencing input was PBMCs. The sequence derives from a human donor in good health (CMV status not recorded). Some clones in this sample may be carry-over from other donors' samples. V gene TRBV7-2 combines with J gene TRBJ1-6; 7 nucleotides agree with TRBD1. In DNA, the CDR3 is TGTGCCAGCAGCAAAATCCCGGGACAGCGGCCGGATTCACCCCTCCACTTT. The encoded protein is CASSKIPGQRPDSPLHF.